This T cell receptor beta chain is from a study of blood T cell repertoires in COVID-19. Across the study: PBMCs, B-cell-depleted T cells, or T cells provided the cDNA or gDNA that made up the material.

The CDR3 runs 15 residues. Germline V gene sequence: CDR1 MDHEN, CDR2 SYDVKM. Unmatched junction bases numbered 4, after V lost 5 bases and J lost 0 bases. In the original processing: The assay estimated nucleated cells by amplifying reference gene primers. The method was immunoSEQ multiplex PCR; TCRdb's version includes in-frame clones alone and lacks a portion of them. The V and J calls and clone size were taken over from that table, and D and trimming were inferred from the DNA. The sample lists 60,000 to 85,000 clones; roughly nine tenths were seen once. V is TRBV28 and J is TRBJ1-3; the match to TRBD1 covers 7 bases. The sequencing sample was made of peripheral blood. This clonotype was obtained from a woman aged 50 to 60 with active COVID-19. The CDR3 DNA reads TGTGCCAGCAGTGAGGGACAGATCTCTGGAAACACCATATATTTT. This gives the protein CASSEGQISGNTIYF.